This TCR beta chain is from a study of T cell repertoires in cytomegalovirus infection. For the study at large: Public TCR beta signatures were indicative of both CMV infection and a matching HLA type.

Per germline, CDR1 SGHTA and CDR2 FQGNSA. Deletions cut 4 bases from V and 8 bases from J, with 9 bases between. This CDR3 is built from 13 residues. General study points: HLA-C-restricted, CMV-specific TCR beta clonotypes were dominant ex vivo. Cumulative public TCR beta family frequency identified CMV carriers with the relevant HLA.

TCRdb independently ran MiXCR on the reads; one entry per CDR3 protein. Of 350,000 to 450,000 distinct CDR3 sequences in the sample, around 18% were seen once. This clonotype was observed a few times. Its antigen is as yet unknown. The gene calls are TRBV7-2 and TRBJ1-6, with a possible D match to TRBD1 (6 bases). The sequence derives from a human donor in good health (CMV status not recorded). Some clones in this sample may be carry-over from other donors' samples. Material: PBMCs. The CDR3 bases are TGTGCCAGCAGCTGGGACACCGATTCACCCCTCCACTTT. This gives the protein CASSWDTDSPLHF.